This T cell receptor (beta chain) emerged from a study of cytomegalovirus exposure and HLA in healthy donors. Findings and caveats of the study: A further, later analysis showed that HLA-associated TCR beta chains (compared with equally common others) were more clonally expanded. Associated with cytomegalovirus, according to the listing, were 150 to 200 TCR beta chains. The number of N-insertions in an Asian-associated ancestry cluster was reportedly below the roughly 620-donor mean in a later analysis. In the analysis, some V segments, TRBV6-2 and TRBV6-3 included, were excluded as indistinguishable.

On this clone: As yet, its antigen is unknown.

Trimming cost V 0 bases and J 0 bases; bases outside gene matches: 4. The germline CDR1 and CDR2 sequences are SGDLS and YYNGEE. This CDR3 comprises 16 residues. The study ran its PCR with 60 Vbeta and 13 Jbeta primers. Using immunoSEQ multiplex PCR, the repertoire was profiled, and TCRdb retains in-frame clones only, with some absent. Seen here are roughly 130,000 clones, roughly 71% observed once, and the top ten hold approximately 5%. The sequencing input was PBMCs. The rearrangement uses TRBV9 and TRBJ2-3, with 7 bases aligning to TRBD2. This TCR derives from a woman in her 50s in good health and CMV-seropositive. CDR3 amino acids: CASSVAWRGSTDTQYF. DNA of the CDR3: TGTGCCAGCAGCGTAGCTTGGCGGGGGAGCACAGATACGCAGTATTTT.